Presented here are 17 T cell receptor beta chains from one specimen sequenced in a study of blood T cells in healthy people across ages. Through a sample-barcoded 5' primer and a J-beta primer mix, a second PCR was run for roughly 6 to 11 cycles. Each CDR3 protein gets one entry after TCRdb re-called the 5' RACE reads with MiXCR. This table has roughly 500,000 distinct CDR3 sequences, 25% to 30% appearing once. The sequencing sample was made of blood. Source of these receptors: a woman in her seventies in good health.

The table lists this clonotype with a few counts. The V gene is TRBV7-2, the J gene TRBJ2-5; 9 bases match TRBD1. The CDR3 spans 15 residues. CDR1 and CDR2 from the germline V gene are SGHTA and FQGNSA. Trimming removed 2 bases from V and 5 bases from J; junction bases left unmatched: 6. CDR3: CASSLSYRGPETQYF. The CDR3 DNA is TGTGCCAGCAGCTTATCCTACAGGGGGCCGGAGACCCAGTACTTC.

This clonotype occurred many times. CDR3 in amino acids: CASRLGREETQYF. CDR3 nucleotide sequence: TGTGCCAGCAGACTAGGACGGGAAGAGACCCAGTACTTC. This sequence joins TRBV13 and TRBJ2-5; D may be TRBD2 (5 bases). The CDR3 extends over 13 amino acids. The germline V and J ends were trimmed by 6 bases and 3 bases, with 11 bases remaining between them. In germline, CDR1 is PRHDT, CDR2 FYEKMQ (reference sequence).

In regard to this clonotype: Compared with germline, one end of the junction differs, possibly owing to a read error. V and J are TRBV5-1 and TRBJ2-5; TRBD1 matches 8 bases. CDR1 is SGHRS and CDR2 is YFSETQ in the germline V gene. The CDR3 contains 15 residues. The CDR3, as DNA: TGCGCCAGCAGTTCTACACGGACAGGGCAAGAGACCCAGCACTTC. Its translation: CASSSTRTGQETQHF.

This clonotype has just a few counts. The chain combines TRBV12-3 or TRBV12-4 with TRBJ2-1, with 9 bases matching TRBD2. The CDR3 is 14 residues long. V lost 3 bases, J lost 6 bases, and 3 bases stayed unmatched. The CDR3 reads CASSFQRGVNEQFF. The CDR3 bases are TGTGCCAGCAGTTTCCAGCGGGGGGTCAATGAGCAGTTCTTC.

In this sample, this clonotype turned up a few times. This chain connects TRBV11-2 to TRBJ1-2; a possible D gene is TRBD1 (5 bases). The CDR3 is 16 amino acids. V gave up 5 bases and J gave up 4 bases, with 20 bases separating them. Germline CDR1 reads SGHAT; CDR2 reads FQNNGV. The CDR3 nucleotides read TGTGCCAGCAGCCTCAATCAGGGACCTTGGGGCTATGGCTACACCTTC. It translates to CASSLNQGPWGYGYTF.

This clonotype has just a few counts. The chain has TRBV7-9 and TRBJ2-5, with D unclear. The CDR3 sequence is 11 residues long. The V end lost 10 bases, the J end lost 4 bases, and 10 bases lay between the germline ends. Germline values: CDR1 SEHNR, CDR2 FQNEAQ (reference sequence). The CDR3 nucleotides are TGTGCCATCCCTCAAGGAGAGACCCAGTACTTC. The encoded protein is CAIPQGETQYF.

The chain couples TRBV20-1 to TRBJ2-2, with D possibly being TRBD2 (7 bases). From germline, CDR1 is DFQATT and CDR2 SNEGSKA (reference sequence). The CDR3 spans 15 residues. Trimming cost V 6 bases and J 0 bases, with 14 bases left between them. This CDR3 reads CSAIRGATNTGELFF. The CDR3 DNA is TGCAGTGCCATCCGGGGGGCAACGAACACCGGGGAGCTGTTTTTT.

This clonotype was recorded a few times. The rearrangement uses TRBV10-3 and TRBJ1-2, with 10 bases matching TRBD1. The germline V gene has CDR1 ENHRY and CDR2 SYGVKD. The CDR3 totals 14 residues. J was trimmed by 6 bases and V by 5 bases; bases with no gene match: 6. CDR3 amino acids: CAISLDRGQDGYTF. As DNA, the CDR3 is TGTGCCATCAGTTTAGACAGGGGGCAAGATGGCTACACCTTC.

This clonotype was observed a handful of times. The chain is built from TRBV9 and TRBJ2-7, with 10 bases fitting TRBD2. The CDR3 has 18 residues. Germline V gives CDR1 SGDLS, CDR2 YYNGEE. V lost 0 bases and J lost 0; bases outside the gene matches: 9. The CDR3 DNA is TGTGCCAGCAGCGTAGGCATTAGCGGGGGGACTCCCTCCTACGAGCAGTACTTC. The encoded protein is CASSVGISGGTPSYEQYF.

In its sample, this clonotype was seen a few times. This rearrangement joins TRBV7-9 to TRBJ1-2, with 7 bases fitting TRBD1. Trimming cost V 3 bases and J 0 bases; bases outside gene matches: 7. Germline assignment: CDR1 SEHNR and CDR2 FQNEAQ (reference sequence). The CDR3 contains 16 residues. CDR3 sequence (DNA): TGTGCCAGCAGCTTGTCCAGGGGGACAGCTAACTATGGCTACACCTTC. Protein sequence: CASSLSRGTANYGYTF.

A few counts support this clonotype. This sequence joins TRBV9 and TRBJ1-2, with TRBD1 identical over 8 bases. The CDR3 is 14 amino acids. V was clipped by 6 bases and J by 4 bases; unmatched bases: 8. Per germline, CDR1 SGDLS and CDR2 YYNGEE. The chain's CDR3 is CASTEGQGPYGYTF. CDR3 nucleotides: TGTGCCAGCACCGAAGGACAGGGTCCCTATGGCTACACCTTC. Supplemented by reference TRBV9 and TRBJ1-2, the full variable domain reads DSGVTQTPKHLITATGQRVTLRCSPRSGDLSVYWYQQSLDQGLQFLIQYYNGEERAKGNILERFSAQQFPDLHSELNLSSLELGDSALYFCASTEGQGPYGYTFGSGTRLTVV.

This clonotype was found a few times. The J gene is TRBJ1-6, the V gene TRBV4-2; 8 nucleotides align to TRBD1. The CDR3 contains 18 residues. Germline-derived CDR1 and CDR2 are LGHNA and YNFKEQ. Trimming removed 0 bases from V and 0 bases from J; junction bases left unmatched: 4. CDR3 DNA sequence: TGTGCCAGCAGCCAAGAAGTGGACAGGGCCTCCTATAATTCACCCCTCCACTTT. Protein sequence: CASSQEVDRASYNSPLHF.

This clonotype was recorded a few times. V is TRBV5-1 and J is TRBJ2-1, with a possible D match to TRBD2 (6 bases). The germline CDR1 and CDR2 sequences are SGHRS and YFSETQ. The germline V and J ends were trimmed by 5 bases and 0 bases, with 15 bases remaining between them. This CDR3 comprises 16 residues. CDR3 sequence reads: CASSGTHSSSYNEQFF. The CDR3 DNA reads TGCGCCAGCAGTGGGACTCACTCGAGCTCCTACAATGAGCAGTTCTTC.

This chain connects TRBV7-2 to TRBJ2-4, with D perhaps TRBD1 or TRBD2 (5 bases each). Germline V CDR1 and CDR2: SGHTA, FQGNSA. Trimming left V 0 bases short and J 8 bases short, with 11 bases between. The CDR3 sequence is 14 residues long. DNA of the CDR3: TGTGCCAGCAGCTTAGCTGGGGGTGTAGACATTCAGTACTTC. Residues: CASSLAGGVDIQYF. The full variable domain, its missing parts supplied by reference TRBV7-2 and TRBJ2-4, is GAGVSQSPSNKVTEKGKDVELRCDPISGHTALYWYRQSLGQGLEFLIYFQGNSAPDKSGLPSDRFSAERTGGSVSTLTIQRTQQEDSAVYLCASSLAGGVDIQYFGAGTRLSVL.

The CDR3 here is CASSLQPSTGRTGAFF. CDR3 in DNA: TGCGCCAGCAGCTTGCAGCCTAGTACGGGGCGCACCGGAGCTTTCTTT. The V call is TRBV5-1, the J call TRBJ1-1; weak D call: TRBD1 (5 bases). This CDR3 spans 16 amino acids. Germline V CDR1 and CDR2: SGHRS, YFSETQ. V was pared by 1 base and J by 10 bases, with 23 bases between.

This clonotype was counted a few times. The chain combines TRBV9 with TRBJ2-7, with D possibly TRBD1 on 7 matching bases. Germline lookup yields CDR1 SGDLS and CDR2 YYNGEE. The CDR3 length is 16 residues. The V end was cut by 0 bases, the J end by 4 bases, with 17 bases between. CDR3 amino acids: CASSVAGRTGPYEQYF. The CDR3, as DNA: TGTGCCAGCAGCGTAGCTGGGAGGACAGGACCTTACGAGCAGTACTTC.

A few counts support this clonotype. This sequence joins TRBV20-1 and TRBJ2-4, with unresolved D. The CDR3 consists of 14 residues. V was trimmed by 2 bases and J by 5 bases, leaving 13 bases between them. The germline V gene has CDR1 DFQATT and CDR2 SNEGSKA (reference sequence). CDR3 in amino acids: CSARLLGRQNIQYF. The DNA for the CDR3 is TGCAGTGCTAGACTCCTCGGAAGACAAAACATTCAGTACTTC.